This T cell receptor (beta chain) stems from a study of cytomegalovirus exposure and HLA in healthy donors. Study background: Unique TCR beta sequences numbering about 100 million came from about 179 million T cells in an earlier analysis.

Regarding this clone: The antigen is not known.

General study findings and limits: Among donors in an Asian-associated ancestry cluster, a later analysis reportedly found fewer N-insertions than the approximately 670-donor mean. Association of under 20,000 TCR beta sequences with HLA alleles was found at 0.05 false discovery rate in a later analysis. The classifier reportedly diagnosed cytomegalovirus status with high specificity and sensitivity.

In the PCR, 60 Vbeta and 13 Jbeta primers were used. Sequenced by immunoSEQ multiplex PCR; TCRdb stores in-frame clones only, minus some. Among 180,000 or so clones listed, 77% were seen once. The CDR3 sequence is 15 residues long. Germline CDR1 is SQVTM and CDR2 is ANQGSEA. V was clipped by 7 bases and J by 1 base; unmatched bases: 6. This TCR derives from a female donor in good health and CMV-seronegative. This rearrangement joins TRBV29-1 to TRBJ2-7; TRBD2 matches 14 bases. What was sequenced was PBMCs. In nucleotides, the CDR3 is TGCAGCGCCTGGGGACTAGCGGGGGATTCCTACGAGCAGTACTTC. It is translated as CSAWGLAGDSYEQYF.